These T cell receptor beta chains were read from a single sample in a study of T cell responses to AZD1222 COVID-19 vaccine. Sequencing used immunoSEQ multiplex PCR; TCRdb keeps in-frame clones, though not all of them. The data show about 170,000 clones, roughly 87% seen once. The sequencing here drew on peripheral blood, taken on day 0 of AZD1222 vaccination. The receptors stem from an adult in good health. The CDR3 runs from the conserved cysteine through the conserved F or W. The D gene is left open where the match is weak. Clone size, where shown, is once, few, many, or a class for clones that have expanded.

j_call: TRBJ1-2; d_call: .; v_call: TRBV4-1; clone_size: .; cdr3_nt: TGCGCCAGCAGCCTAGGTGGAGGGCCATCTAACTATGGCTACACCTTC; cdr3_aa: CASSLGGGPSNYGYTF
j_call: TRBJ1-1; d_call: .; v_call: TRBV12-5; clone_size: .; cdr3_nt: TGTGCTAGTGGTTTGGCCAACGCCCCGGACACTGAAGCTTTCTTT; cdr3_aa: CASGLANAPDTEAFF
j_call: TRBJ2-7; d_call: TRBD2; v_call: TRBV15; clone_size: .; cdr3_nt: TGTGCCACCAGCAGAGATATTGGCCTAGCGGGGCTCTACGAGCAGTACTTC; cdr3_aa: CATSRDIGLAGLYEQYF
j_call: TRBJ2-1; d_call: .; v_call: TRBV27; clone_size: .; cdr3_nt: TGTGCCAGCAGTTTATGGGCAGGGGACAATGAGCAGTTCTTC; cdr3_aa: CASSLWAGDNEQFF
j_call: TRBJ2-5; d_call: TRBD2; v_call: TRBV5-4; clone_size: .; cdr3_nt: TGTGCCAGCAGCTTTCGGGCGGGAGGGGGGAATACCCAGTACTTC; cdr3_aa: CASSFRAGGGNTQYF
j_call: TRBJ1-5; d_call: .; v_call: TRBV6-6; clone_size: once; cdr3_nt: TGTGCCAGCAGCCGTCAAGATAGCAATCAGCCCCAGCATTTT; cdr3_aa: CASSRQDSNQPQHF
j_call: TRBJ2-2; d_call: .; v_call: TRBV18; clone_size: .; cdr3_nt: TGTGCCAGCTCACCAAGGGACACCCCCTCGGGGGAGCTGTTTTTT; cdr3_aa: CASSPRDTPSGELFF
j_call: TRBJ1-1; d_call: TRBD1; v_call: TRBV27; clone_size: once; cdr3_nt: TGTGCCAGCAGTTCGTCCCGGGACAGGGGCCCGCGGAACACTGAAGCTTTCTTT; cdr3_aa: CASSSSRDRGPRNTEAFF
j_call: TRBJ2-1; d_call: .; v_call: TRBV7-2; clone_size: .; cdr3_nt: TGTGCCAGCAGCTTGCCCGGGACTCCCAGGCATGAGCAGTTCTTC; cdr3_aa: CASSLPGTPRHEQFF
j_call: TRBJ2-3; d_call: TRBD2; v_call: TRBV3-1/TRBV3-2; clone_size: .; cdr3_nt: TGTGCCAGCAGCCAAAGGACTAGCGGGAGTGCAGATACGCAGTATTTT; cdr3_aa: CASSQRTSGSADTQYF
j_call: TRBJ2-1; d_call: .; v_call: TRBV5-1; clone_size: .; cdr3_nt: TGCGCCAGCAGCTTGGGGCTAGCGCGAGCGCTTGCCTACAATGAGCAGTTCTTC; cdr3_aa: CASSLGLARALAYNEQFF
j_call: TRBJ1-1; d_call: .; v_call: TRBV6-1; clone_size: .; cdr3_nt: TGTGCCAGCAGTGAAGCGGGGGGCGTCGGCACTGAAGCTTTCTTT; cdr3_aa: CASSEAGGVGTEAFF
j_call: TRBJ2-2; d_call: .; v_call: TRBV6-5; clone_size: .; cdr3_nt: TGTGCCAGCAGTTACGGGACAACCACCGGGGAGCTGTTTTTT; cdr3_aa: CASSYGTTTGELFF
j_call: TRBJ1-1; d_call: .; v_call: TRBV3-1/TRBV3-2; clone_size: few; cdr3_nt: TGTGCCAGCAGCCAAGTCCCCCTCTCGGGTGAAGCTTTCTTT; cdr3_aa: CASSQVPLSGEAFF
j_call: TRBJ2-4; d_call: TRBD2; v_call: TRBV27; clone_size: .; cdr3_nt: TGTGCCAGCAGTTTTATTGGGCGGGAGGGAAACATTCAGTACTTC; cdr3_aa: CASSFIGREGNIQYF
j_call: TRBJ2-7; d_call: TRBD2; v_call: TRBV18; clone_size: .; cdr3_nt: TGTGCCAGCTCACCACCAATTGGCGGGAGGCCCATCTACGAGCAGTACTTC; cdr3_aa: CASSPPIGGRPIYEQYF
j_call: TRBJ2-5; d_call: TRBD2; v_call: TRBV3-1/TRBV3-2; clone_size: .; cdr3_nt: TGTGCCAGCAGCCAACCCAGCGGGAGCTTGGGTTGGGAGACCCAGTACTTC; cdr3_aa: CASSQPSGSLGWETQYF
j_call: TRBJ2-1; d_call: .; v_call: TRBV7-3; clone_size: .; cdr3_nt: TGTGCCAGCAGCCTGCAGATGGCCTCCTACAATGAGCAGTTCTTC; cdr3_aa: CASSLQMASYNEQFF
j_call: TRBJ1-5; d_call: TRBD1; v_call: TRBV6-2/TRBV6-3; clone_size: .; cdr3_nt: TGTGCCAGCAGTTACGAGGGGGCTCAGCCCCAGCATTTT; cdr3_aa: CASSYEGAQPQHF
j_call: TRBJ1-2; d_call: TRBD1; v_call: TRBV2; clone_size: .; cdr3_nt: TGTGCCAGCAGTGTCAGGGGGGAGGCCTATGGCTACACCTTC; cdr3_aa: CASSVRGEAYGYTF
j_call: TRBJ1-1; d_call: .; v_call: TRBV3-1/TRBV3-2; clone_size: .; cdr3_nt: TGTGCCAGCAGCCAAGTGGGTCAGGGAGCATACACTGAAGCTTTCTTT; cdr3_aa: CASSQVGQGAYTEAFF
j_call: TRBJ2-5; d_call: .; v_call: TRBV5-6; clone_size: .; cdr3_nt: TGTGCCAGCAGCCAGAAGGGGACCCAGTACTTC; cdr3_aa: CASSQKGTQYF
j_call: TRBJ2-7; d_call: .; v_call: TRBV28; clone_size: few; cdr3_nt: TGTGCCAGCAGTTCCCATGGGTTTCACGGCGAGCAGTACTTC; cdr3_aa: CASSSHGFHGEQYF
j_call: TRBJ1-5; d_call: .; v_call: TRBV27; clone_size: few; cdr3_nt: TGTGCCAGCAGTTTACAGGGAAGGGGTCAGCCCCAGCATTTT; cdr3_aa: CASSLQGRGQPQHF